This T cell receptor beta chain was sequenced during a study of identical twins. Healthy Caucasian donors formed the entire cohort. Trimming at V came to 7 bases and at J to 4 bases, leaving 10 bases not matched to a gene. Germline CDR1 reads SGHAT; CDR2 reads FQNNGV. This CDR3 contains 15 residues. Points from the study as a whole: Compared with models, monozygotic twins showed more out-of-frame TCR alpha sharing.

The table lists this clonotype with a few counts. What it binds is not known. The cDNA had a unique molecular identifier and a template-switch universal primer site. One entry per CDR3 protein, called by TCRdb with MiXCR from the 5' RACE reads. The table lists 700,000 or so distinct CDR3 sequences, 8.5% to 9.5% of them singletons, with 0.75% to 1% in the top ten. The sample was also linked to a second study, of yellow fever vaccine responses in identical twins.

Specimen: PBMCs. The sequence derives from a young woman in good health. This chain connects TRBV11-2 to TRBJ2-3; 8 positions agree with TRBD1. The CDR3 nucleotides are TGTGCCAGCACCTCAAGTTGGACAGGGTCAGATACGCAGTATTTT. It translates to CASTSSWTGSDTQYF.